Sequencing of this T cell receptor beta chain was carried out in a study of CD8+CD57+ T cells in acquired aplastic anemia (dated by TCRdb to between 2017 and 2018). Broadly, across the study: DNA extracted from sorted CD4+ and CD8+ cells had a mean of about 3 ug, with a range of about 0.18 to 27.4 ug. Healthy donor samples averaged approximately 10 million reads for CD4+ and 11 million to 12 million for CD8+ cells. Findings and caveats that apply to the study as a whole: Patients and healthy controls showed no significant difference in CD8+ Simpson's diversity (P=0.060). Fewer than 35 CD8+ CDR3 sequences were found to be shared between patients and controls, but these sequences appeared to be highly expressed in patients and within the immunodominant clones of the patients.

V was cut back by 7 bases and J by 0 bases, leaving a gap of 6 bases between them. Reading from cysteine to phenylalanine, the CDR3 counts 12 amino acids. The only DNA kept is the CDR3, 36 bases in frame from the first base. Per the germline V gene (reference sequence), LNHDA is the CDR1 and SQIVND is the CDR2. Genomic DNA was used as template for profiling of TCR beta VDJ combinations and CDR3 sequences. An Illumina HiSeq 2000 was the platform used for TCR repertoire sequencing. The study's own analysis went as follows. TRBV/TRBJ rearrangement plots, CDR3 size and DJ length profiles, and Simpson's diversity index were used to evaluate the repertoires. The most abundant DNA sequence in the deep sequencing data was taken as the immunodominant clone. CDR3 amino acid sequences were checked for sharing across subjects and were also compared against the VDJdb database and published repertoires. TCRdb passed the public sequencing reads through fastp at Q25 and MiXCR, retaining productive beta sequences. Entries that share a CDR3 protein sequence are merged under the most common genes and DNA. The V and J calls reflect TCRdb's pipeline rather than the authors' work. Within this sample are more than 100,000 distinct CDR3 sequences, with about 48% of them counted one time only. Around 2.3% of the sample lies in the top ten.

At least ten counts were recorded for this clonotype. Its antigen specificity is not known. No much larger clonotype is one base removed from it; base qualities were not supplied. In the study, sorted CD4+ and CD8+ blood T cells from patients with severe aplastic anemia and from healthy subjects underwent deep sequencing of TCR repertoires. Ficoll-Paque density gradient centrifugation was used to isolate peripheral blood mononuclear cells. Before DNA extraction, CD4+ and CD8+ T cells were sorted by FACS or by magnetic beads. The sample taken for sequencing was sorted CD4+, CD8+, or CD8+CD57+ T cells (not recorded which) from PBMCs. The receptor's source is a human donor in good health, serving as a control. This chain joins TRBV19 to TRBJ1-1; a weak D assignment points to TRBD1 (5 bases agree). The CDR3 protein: CASKDMNTEAFF. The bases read TGTGCCAGTAAGGACATGAACACTGAAGCTTTCTTT.